These T cell receptor beta chains were read from a single sample in a study of PD-1 blockade in mismatch repair-deficient tumors. The assay was immunoSEQ multiplex PCR, and TCRdb's table has in-frame clones only and misses some. This sample has 56,000 or so clones, with 81% found just once. The sample here was peripheral blood, taken approximately 18 weeks after starting pembrolizumab. The receptors shown here come from an adult with mismatch repair-deficient cancer. The CDR3 runs from the conserved cysteine through the conserved F or W. Fields, in order: CDR3 protein, V gene.

CDR3aa: CASSQSGGRGPDTQYF
v_gene: TRBV23-1

CDR3aa: CAWSVTATYYGYTF
v_gene: TRBV30

CDR3aa: CASSRAGLSGANVLTF
v_gene: TRBV7-6

CDR3aa: CASSGGSWGGYTF
v_gene: TRBV2

CDR3aa: CASSQNNRGARKEYF
v_gene: TRBV6-5

CDR3aa: CASSSLAGGPAYEQYF
v_gene: TRBV5-1

CDR3aa: CASSPRDATYGYTF
v_gene: TRBV19

CDR3aa: CASSLKGVGETQYF
v_gene: TRBV7-9

CDR3aa: CASGLVSRGQGAITGANVLTF
v_gene: TRBV12-5

CDR3aa: CASSPWMAGAYEQYF
v_gene: TRBV7-9

CDR3aa: CASSPYRMNGRAGVLGGELFF
v_gene: TRBV4-2

CDR3aa: CASSTGQETSGNTIYF
v_gene: TRBV5-5